Detailed here is one TCR beta chain. Its antigen is unidentified. The authors took one heparinised blood draw, averaging roughly 120 mL, from each donor. The source of the sample is a study of beta chain features in type 1 diabetes. Study-wide context: In age, gender and cell yields, patients were similar to healthy donors. General observations from the study: TCRB CDR3s from Type 1 diabetes patients were moderately but significantly shorter in all four CD4+ subsets. Naive, central memory and Treg TCRB repertoires seemed to resemble each other more closely in patients than they did in healthy donors.

The entirety of the isolated RNA underwent reverse transcription, so expressed TCRB transcripts were sequenced. Only in-frame clones appear in the TCRdb table, and some are missing; sequencing was by immunoSEQ multiplex PCR. The sample shows under 300,000 clones, approximately 14% of them seen only once. This CDR3 has 14 amino acids. The germline V gene encodes CDR1 MGHRA and CDR2 YSYEKL. V lost 4 bases and J lost 4; bases outside the gene matches: 5. This sequence originates from a man aged 25 to 40 with type 1 diabetes. J is TRBJ1-2 and V is TRBV4-1; 8 bases line up with TRBD1. The sample comprised naive CD4+ T cells from blood. CDR3 sequence: CASSPPDRVYGYTF. In DNA form, the CDR3 reads TGCGCCAGCAGCCCCCCGGACAGGGTCTATGGCTACACCTTC.